The next 20 T cell receptor beta chains were all read from a single sample in a study of blood T cell repertoires in COVID-19. Sequencing used immunoSEQ multiplex PCR; TCRdb keeps in-frame clones, though not all of them. Altogether around 49,000 clones are present, 85% to 95% being singletons, with the ten largest covering over 0.95%. Specimen: peripheral blood. The receptors shown here come from a man aged 60 to 75 with COVID-19, enrolled during active disease.

This chain links TRBV7-3 with TRBJ2-7; a weak D match, TRBD2 (7 bases). Germline V gene data show CDR1 as SGHTA and CDR2 as FQGTGA. This CDR3 has 12 residues. V was trimmed by 3 bases and J by 6 bases, leaving 9 bases between them. The CDR3 protein is CASSLRGGEQYF. DNA of the CDR3: TGTGCCAGCAGCTTGAGGGGGGGCGAGCAGTACTTC.

This clone appeared a single time. At one end, the junction sequence differs from germline, possibly due to a read error. This chain connects TRBV7-9 to TRBJ2-2, with 10 bases aligning to TRBD2. The CDR3 contains 15 residues. The germline V gene encodes CDR1 SEHNR and CDR2 FQNEAQ (reference sequence). The CDR3 DNA reads as TGTGCCAGCACCTTAGCGGGGGGGAACACCGGGGAGCTGTTTTTT. Translation: CASTLAGGNTGELFF.

The J gene is TRBJ2-1, the V gene TRBV7-2, with D perhaps matching TRBD1 (5 bases). V dropped 3 bases and J dropped 6 bases, with 15 bases sitting between them. The CDR3 runs 15 residues. Germline CDR1 SGHTA, CDR2 FQGNSA. The CDR3 DNA sequence: TGTGCCAGCAGCTTTCCAAGGGGTGGGGTCAATGAGCAGTTCTTC. It encodes CASSFPRGGVNEQFF.

This chain links TRBV5-1 with TRBJ2-3, with D possibly matching TRBD2 (6 bases). The germline V gene encodes CDR1 SGHRS and CDR2 YFSETQ. This CDR3 spans 15 amino acids. Trimming left V 0 bases short and J 4 bases short, with 12 bases between. The CDR3 here is CASSLVGGSPDTQYF. As DNA, the CDR3 is TGCGCCAGCAGCTTGGTTGGGGGGAGCCCAGATACGCAGTATTTT.

V and J are TRBV5-1 and TRBJ1-6; 7 bases fit TRBD1. Germline trimming cut 3 bases from V and 0 bases from J; bases unmatched to any gene: 6. Germline loops: CDR1 SGHRS, CDR2 YFSETQ. The CDR3 spans 17 residues. The CDR3 region has the DNA TGCGCCAGCAGCTCCCGACAGGGAGACTCCTATAATTCACCCCTCCACTTT. Its translation: CASSSRQGDSYNSPLHF.

The chain employs TRBV19 and TRBJ2-7; possibly TRBD1 for D (6 bases). The V gene's germline CDR1 is LNHDA and CDR2 SQIVND (reference sequence). This CDR3 contains 14 residues. V gave up 6 bases and J gave up 0 bases, with 12 bases separating them. The CDR3 coding sequence is TGTGCCAGTAGAGGAGACAGGTCCTCCTACGAGCAGTACTTC. Translating it yields CASRGDRSSYEQYF.

This CDR3 reads CASSLTGGRTYNEQFF. The CDR3 DNA sequence: TGTGCCAGCAGTCTCACAGGCGGGAGGACCTACAATGAGCAGTTCTTC. The rearrangement uses TRBV27 and TRBJ2-1, with 8 positions matching TRBD2. The CDR3 loop spans 16 amino acids. Trimming cost V 5 bases and J 2 bases; bases outside gene matches: 8. The germline gives CDR1 MNHEY, CDR2 SMNVEV (reference sequence).

The genes are TRBV25-1 and TRBJ2-3; possible D gene TRBD1, 6 bases. The germline gives CDR1 MGHDK, CDR2 SYGVNS. The CDR3 has 17 amino acids. V shed 4 bases and J shed 1 base, with 18 bases lying between them. The CDR3 loop is CASSGGQPLGRTDTQYF. The DNA for the CDR3 is TGTGCCAGCAGTGGCGGACAGCCCCTAGGCCGCACAGATACGCAGTATTTT.

The V gene is TRBV5-1, the J gene TRBJ1-4; no definite D call. The V end lost 1 base, the J end lost 10 bases, and 11 bases lay between the germline ends. The CDR3 runs to 13 residues. CDR1 and CDR2 (germline): SGHRS, YFSETQ. CDR3 sequence reads: CASSLSTEGKLFF. The CDR3 DNA reads TGCGCCAGCAGCTTGTCGACTGAGGGAAAACTGTTTTTT.

The chain has TRBV7-9 and TRBJ1-2, with a tentative D call TRBD1 (5 bases). Trimming removed 1 base at V and 3 bases at J, with 6 bases between. Germline loops: CDR1 SEHNR, CDR2 FQNEAQ (reference sequence). This CDR3 spans 13 amino acids. As DNA, the CDR3 is TGTGCCAGCAGCTTAGGCAGGGACTATGGCTACACCTTC. Amino acids: CASSLGRDYGYTF.

This rearrangement joins TRBV3-1 (or the pseudogene TRBV3-2) to TRBJ1-1; TRBD1 aligns across 8 bases. The CDR3 runs 20 residues. The J segment lost 1 base and the V segment lost 5 bases, leaving 21 bases of the junction unmatched. Germline V lookup: CDR1 LGHDT, CDR2 YNNKEL (reference sequence). Here the CDR3 reads CASSLGRRFRGQGPNTEAFF. The CDR3 DNA reads TGTGCCAGCAGCTTAGGCCGAAGATTCAGGGGGCAAGGTCCGAACACTGAAGCTTTCTTT.

The gene calls are TRBV4-3 and TRBJ2-7; D may be TRBD2 (5 bases). CDR1 is LGHNA, CDR2 YSLEER, per germline. With 1 base removed from V and 2 bases from J, the gap between germline ends came to 9 bases. CDR3 size: 14 residues. The CDR3 region is CASSQGSGAYEQYF. CDR3 coding DNA: TGCGCCAGCAGCCAAGGATCCGGGGCCTACGAGCAGTACTTC.

This rearrangement joins TRBV12-3 or TRBV12-4 to TRBJ1-1; D is unclear. The CDR3 runs 13 residues. The ends were cut back, 1 base at V and 5 bases at J, with 8 bases in the middle. CDR3 sequence reads: CASSLGAKTEAFF. The CDR3 DNA reads as TGTGCCAGCAGTTTAGGGGCAAAGACTGAAGCTTTCTTT.

The chain is built from TRBV11-3 and TRBJ2-3; D is unclear. Germline V CDR1 and CDR2: SGHNT, YENEEA. The CDR3 has 14 residues. With 1 base removed from V and 1 base from J, the gap between germline ends came to 6 bases. The CDR3 DNA is TGTGCCAGCAGCTTAGTCCAGGGCACAGATACGCAGTATTTT. This encodes CASSLVQGTDTQYF.

The V gene is TRBV13, the J gene TRBJ2-1; 7 bases match TRBD1. J lost 0 bases, V lost 5 bases, and 10 bases had no gene match. The CDR3 loop spans 17 amino acids. Per the germline V gene, CDR1 is PRHDT and CDR2 is FYEKMQ (reference sequence). CDR3 sequence (DNA): TGTGCCAGCAGCCGGACAGGCGGCTTTAGCTCCTACAATGAGCAGTTCTTC. Translated, it gives CASSRTGGFSSYNEQFF. The full variable domain, completed using reference TRBV13 and TRBJ2-1, is AAGVIQSPRHLIKEKRETATLKCYPIPRHDTVYWYQQGPGQDPQFLISFYEKMQSDKGSIPDRFSAQQFSDYHSELNMSSLELGDSALYFCASSRTGGFSSYNEQFFGPGTRLTVL.

The rearrangement links TRBV3-1 (or the pseudogene TRBV3-2) to TRBJ1-1, with D unclear. Germline V gives CDR1 LGHDT, CDR2 YNNKEL (reference sequence). The CDR3 spans 13 residues. The germline V and J ends were trimmed by 3 bases and 2 bases, with 7 bases remaining between them. The CDR3 is CASSHHSNTEAFF. For the CDR3, the DNA is TGTGCCAGCAGCCACCACAGCAACACTGAAGCTTTCTTT.

The genes are TRBV30 and TRBJ1-1, with D hard to call. Trimming removed 8 bases at V and 4 bases at J, with 20 bases between. CDR1 is GTSNPN and CDR2 is SVGIG in the germline V gene (reference sequence). The CDR3 runs 14 residues. The CDR3 is CAGWRRKEVTEAFF. CDR3 DNA: TGTGCCGGATGGCGGAGGAAAGAGGTCACTGAAGCTTTCTTT.

J is TRBJ1-4 and V is TRBV27; D is unresolved. V lost 4 bases and J 1 base, leaving 10 bases between the germline ends. Looked up from germline, CDR1 is MNHEY and CDR2 is SMNVEV (reference sequence). The CDR3 runs 15 residues. CDR3 region: CASSSQQKTNEKLFF. CDR3 DNA sequence: TGTGCCAGCAGTTCCCAACAGAAAACTAATGAAAAACTGTTTTTT.

The J gene is TRBJ2-3, the V gene TRBV10-3; TRBD2 agrees at 11 bases. J lost 8 bases, V lost 8 bases, and 12 bases had no gene match. Germline loops: CDR1 ENHRY, CDR2 SYGVKD. The CDR3 has 15 residues. The CDR3 sequence is CAIADSGGARGTQYF. CDR3 DNA: TGTGCCATCGCTGATAGCGGGGGGGCGAGGGGTACGCAGTATTTT.

This chain joins TRBV19 and TRBJ1-2, with 7 bases identical to TRBD1. The V and J ends lost 3 bases and 3 bases, in that order; junction bases with no gene match: 4. Germline CDR1 and CDR2: LNHDA and SQIVND (reference sequence). CDR3 size: 14 residues. The chain's CDR3 is CASSIGDSYYGYTF. The CDR3 DNA sequence: TGTGCCAGTAGTATTGGGGACAGCTACTATGGCTACACCTTC.